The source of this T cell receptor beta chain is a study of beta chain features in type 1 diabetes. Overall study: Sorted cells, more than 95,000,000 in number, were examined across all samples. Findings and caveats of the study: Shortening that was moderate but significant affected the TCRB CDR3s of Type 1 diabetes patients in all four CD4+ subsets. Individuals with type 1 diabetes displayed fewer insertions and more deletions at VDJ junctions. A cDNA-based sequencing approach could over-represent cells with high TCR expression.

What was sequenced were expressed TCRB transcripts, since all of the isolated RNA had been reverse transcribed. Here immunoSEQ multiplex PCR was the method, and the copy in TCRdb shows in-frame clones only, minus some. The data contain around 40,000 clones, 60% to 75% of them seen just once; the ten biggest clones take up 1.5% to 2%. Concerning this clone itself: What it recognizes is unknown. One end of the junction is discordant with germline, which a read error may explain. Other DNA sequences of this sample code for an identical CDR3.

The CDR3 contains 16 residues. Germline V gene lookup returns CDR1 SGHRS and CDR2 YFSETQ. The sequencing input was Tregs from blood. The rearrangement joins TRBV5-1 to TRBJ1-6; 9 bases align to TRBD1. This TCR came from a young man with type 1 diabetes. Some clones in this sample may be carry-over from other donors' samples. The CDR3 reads CASSLAQGAGNSPLHF. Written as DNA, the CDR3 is TGCGCCAGCAGCTTGGCACAGGGGGCAGGTAATTCCCCCCTCCACTTT.